These T cell receptor beta chains were read from a single sample in a study of OX40 agonist ivuxolimab in advanced cancers. Sequencing was performed with immunoSEQ multiplex PCR; in TCRdb, only in-frame clones are kept and a portion is missing. The data hold about 150,000 clones, with 94% observed a single time. The source material was CD4+ or CD8+ T cells sorted from blood, sampled in a trial of the OX40 agonist ivuxolimab. The source of these receptors is an adult with an advanced solid tumor such as melanoma, head and neck, liver or kidney cancer. CDR3s leave out the opening cysteine and the closing phenylalanine or tryptophan.

ASKTGTDHPSYT,12,TRBV2,TRBJ1-2
ASSQGRTEAF,10,TRBV25-1,TRBJ1-1
ASTGGSTDTQY,11,TRBV27,TRBJ2-3
ASSPPLGATNEKLF,14,TRBV18,TRBJ1-4
ASSRARLASADTEAF,15,TRBV7-2,TRBJ1-1
ASSQDRAGGQPQH,13,TRBV4-3,TRBJ1-5
ASSISGKVRNEQF,13,TRBV7-3,TRBJ2-1
AWSVWGRDGNYGYT,14,TRBV30,TRBJ1-2
ASSLGPKYEQY,11,TRBV13,TRBJ2-7
ASSYSTSGAY,10,TRBV6-5,TRBJ2-7
ASRLDRLNTEAF,12,TRBV6-5,TRBJ1-1
ASNPGGAGPYGYT,13,TRBV28,TRBJ1-2
ASSLRQGLGGGYT,13,TRBV27,TRBJ1-2
ASSFPTSGSWDTGELF,16,TRBV9,TRBJ2-2
ASSGRLGGTYNEQF,14,TRBV9,TRBJ2-1